This passage covers 16 T cell receptor beta chains from one sample sequenced in a study of T cell repertoires in cytomegalovirus infection. Via MiXCR, TCRdb re-called the reads, giving one row per CDR3 protein. The data show some 350,000 distinct CDR3 sequences, with approximately 32% seen just once and about 19% held by the top ten. No antigen has been identified for these receptors. This material consisted of cultured PBMCs, taken from culture after CMV antigen stimulation. The receptors derive from a human donor in good health (CMV status not recorded). Some clones in this sample may be carry-over from other donors' samples.

This clonotype appeared many times. V is TRBV7-9 and J is TRBJ1-5; D gene uncertain. The germline V and J ends were trimmed by 1 base and 7 bases, with 8 bases remaining between them. CDR1 is SEHNR and CDR2 is FQNEAQ in the germline V gene (reference sequence). The CDR3 consists of 13 residues. CDR3 sequence reads: CASSLDGVQPQHF. For the CDR3, the DNA is TGTGCCAGCAGCTTAGATGGGGTACAGCCCCAGCATTTT.

This clonotype showed up just a few times. The chain recombines TRBV7-6 with TRBJ2-1, with 11 bases that match TRBD2. Losses at the gene ends were 0 bases for V and 8 bases for J; bases not matched to a gene: 6. CDR3 length equals 16 residues. Germline lookup yields CDR1 SGHVS and CDR2 FNYEAQ. The CDR3 sequence: CASSLAGTSGFDEQFF. For the CDR3, the DNA is TGTGCCAGCAGCTTAGCTGGGACTAGCGGATTCGATGAGCAGTTCTTC.

This rearrangement joins TRBV5-6 to TRBJ2-7; no clear D gene. The V and J ends lost 7 bases and 3 bases respectively, with 11 bases between them. The CDR3 is 12 residues long. Germline V gives CDR1 SGHDT, CDR2 YYEEEE. The CDR3 region has the DNA TGTGCCAGCGCTCCTTGGGGCTACGAGCAGTACTTC. It specifies CASAPWGYEQYF.

The chain has TRBV19 and TRBJ2-1; TRBD1 matches at 11 bases. Germline CDR1 LNHDA, CDR2 SQIVND (reference sequence). J was trimmed by 8 bases and V by 1 base; bases with no gene match: 1. The CDR3 sequence is 14 residues long. The CDR3 DNA follows: TGTGCCAGTAGTATAGGGACAGGGGGCGATGAGCAGTTCTTC. Protein: CASSIGTGGDEQFF.

This chain uses TRBV20-1 with TRBJ2-7; tentatively, D is TRBD1 or TRBD2 (5 bases each). Trimming cost V 4 bases and J 2 bases, with 15 bases left between them. This CDR3 spans 14 amino acids. Per the germline V gene, CDR1 is DFQATT and CDR2 is SNEGSKA (reference sequence). For the CDR3, the DNA is TGCAGTGCTAACCGGGACGGTGAACCCTACGAGCAGTACTTC. It encodes CSANRDGEPYEQYF.

This chain joins TRBV11-2 and TRBJ2-5; unclear D gene. The length of the CDR3 is 16 residues. V was pared by 0 bases and J by 6 bases, with 17 bases between. Germline CDR1 reads SGHAT; CDR2 reads FQNNGV. The CDR3 nucleotides read TGTGCCAGCAGCTTAGACCGGGCCCAACTCGCAAAGACCCAGTACTTC. It encodes CASSLDRAQLAKTQYF.

The J gene is TRBJ2-5, the V gene TRBV11-1, with D uncertain. The CDR3 spans 17 residues. Germline lookup yields CDR1 SGHAT and CDR2 FQDESV (reference sequence). With 5 bases removed from V and 9 bases from J, the gap between germline ends came to 28 bases. This CDR3 is CASSPPDNLPFIESQYF. For the CDR3, the DNA is TGTGCCAGCAGCCCCCCAGACAACCTCCCATTCATCGAGTCCCAGTACTTC.

This rearrangement joins TRBV19 to TRBJ1-6; D unresolved. The V end was cut by 7 bases, the J end by 4 bases, with 8 bases between. The CDR3 runs to 13 residues. CDR1 LNHDA and CDR2 SQIVND come from the germline V gene (reference sequence). CDR3 nucleotide sequence: TGTGCCAGTACGACGGGTTATAATTCACCCCTCCACTTT. Translating gives CASTTGYNSPLHF.

The V call is TRBV27, the J call TRBJ1-2, with D tentatively TRBD1 (5 bases). Per the germline V gene, CDR1 is MNHEY and CDR2 is SMNVEV (reference sequence). V was trimmed by 6 bases and J by 4 bases, leaving 9 bases between them. This CDR3 spans 12 amino acids. The CDR3 coding sequence is TGTGCCAGCAGGGGGGGGGGCTATGGCTACACCTTC. Protein: CASRGGGYGYTF.

The chain employs TRBV6-1 and TRBJ2-7, with TRBD1 matching over 8 bases. Germline CDR1 and CDR2: MNHNS and SASEGT. J gave up 2 bases and V 6 bases, and 9 bases lay outside the gene matches. The CDR3 contains 15 residues. CDR3 protein: CASSPGQGRTYEQYF. The CDR3 bases are TGTGCCAGCAGCCCCGGACAGGGAAGGACCTACGAGCAGTACTTC.

This clonotype has only a few counts. An end of the junction does not agree with germline; a read error may underlie this. The chain uses TRBV7-8 and TRBJ1-3; 12 positions agree with TRBD1. Germline CDR1 SGHVS, CDR2 FQNEAQ. CDR3 length equals 15 residues. The CDR3 here is CASSLGTGGVNTIYF. CDR3 coding DNA: TGTGCCAGCAGTTTAGGGACAGGGGGCGTAAACACCATATATTTT.

The chain is built from TRBV7-6 and TRBJ2-3; D gene unclear. V was pared by 2 bases and J by 2 bases, with 11 bases between. In germline, CDR1 is SGHVS, CDR2 FNYEAQ. The CDR3 is made up of 15 amino acids. CDR3 DNA sequence: TGTGCCAGCAGCTTATCCGGACCTCTCACAGATACGCAGTATTTT. It specifies CASSLSGPLTDTQYF.

The chain couples TRBV19 to TRBJ1-2, with D unresolved. CDR3 size: 14 residues. Germline CDR1 is LNHDA and CDR2 is SQIVND (reference sequence). The V end lost 4 bases, the J end lost 0 bases, and 9 bases lay between the germline ends. The CDR3 DNA sequence: TGTGCCAGTAGTAAGGCACCTGCTAACTATGGCTACACCTTC. As protein: CASSKAPANYGYTF.

This clonotype was recorded many times. The chain employs TRBV12-3 or TRBV12-4 and TRBJ2-1; 8 bases align to TRBD2. The CDR3 consists of 15 residues. With V trimmed by 5 bases and J by 2 bases, 5 bases remained unmatched. CDR3 nucleotide sequence: TGTGCCAGCAGTAGTAGGCGGGGGGCCTACAATGAGCAGTTCTTC. It is translated as CASSSRRGAYNEQFF.

This clonotype was counted only a few times. The rearrangement links TRBV29-1 to TRBJ2-2; 8 bases align to TRBD1. CDR3 size: 15 residues. J was trimmed by 4 bases and V by 6 bases; bases with no gene match: 10. The germline CDR1 and CDR2 sequences are SQVTM and ANQGSEA. This chain's CDR3 is CSVQRPGQATGELFF. The CDR3 coding sequence is TGCAGCGTCCAACGCCCGGGACAGGCCACCGGGGAGCTGTTTTTT.

This clonotype occurred many times. The chain has TRBV7-2 and TRBJ2-3; TRBD2 is a possible D gene (6 bases). Germline loops: CDR1 SGHTA, CDR2 FQGNSA. The CDR3 sequence is 15 residues long. Trimming stripped 5 bases from V and 2 bases from J, with 14 bases between. The CDR3 loop reads CASSPQAGATDTQYF. The CDR3 DNA sequence: TGTGCCAGCAGCCCTCAAGCGGGCGCCACAGATACGCAGTATTTT.